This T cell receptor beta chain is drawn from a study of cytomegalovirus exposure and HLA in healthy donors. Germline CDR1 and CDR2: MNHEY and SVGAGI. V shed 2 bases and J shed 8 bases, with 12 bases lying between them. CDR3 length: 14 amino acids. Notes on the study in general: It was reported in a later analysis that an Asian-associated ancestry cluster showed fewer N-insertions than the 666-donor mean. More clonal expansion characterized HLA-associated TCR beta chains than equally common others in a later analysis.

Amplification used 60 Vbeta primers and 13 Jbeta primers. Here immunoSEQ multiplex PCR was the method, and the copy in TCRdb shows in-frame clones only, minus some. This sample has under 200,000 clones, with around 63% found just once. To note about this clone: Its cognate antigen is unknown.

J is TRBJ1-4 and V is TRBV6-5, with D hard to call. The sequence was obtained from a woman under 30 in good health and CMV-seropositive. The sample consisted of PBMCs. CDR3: CASSYGTFGEKLFF. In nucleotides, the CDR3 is TGTGCCAGCAGTTACGGCACGTTCGGGGAAAAACTGTTTTTT.